This is a list of T cell receptor beta chains from one sample in a study of T cells after yellow fever vaccination. TCRdb fed the 5' RACE reads into MiXCR, producing one record per CDR3 protein. The sample shows around 67,000 distinct CDR3 sequences, approximately 7% of them seen only once. Sequencing was performed on CD8+ T cells sorted from PBMCs, taken 5 days after the first yellow fever vaccination. These receptors all come from a man aged 18 to 30 who received the YFV17D yellow fever vaccine. CDR3s include the opening cysteine and the closing phenylalanine or tryptophan. Fields, in order: D gene, V gene, clone size, J gene, CDR3 protein, CDR3 DNA. The D gene is left open where the match is weak. Size values are once, few and many counts, or a class for expanded clones, and some rows have none.

D: TRBD1
V: TRBV5-1
size: few
J: TRBJ1-2
CDR3: CASSYAGTGGDGYTF
DNA: TGCGCCAGCAGCTATGCCGGGACAGGGGGCGATGGCTACACCTTC

D: NA
V: TRBV13
size: few
J: TRBJ1-2
CDR3: CASSYYREGHTLDYGYTF
DNA: TGTGCCAGCAGCTACTACAGGGAAGGCCATACCCTTGACTATGGCTACACCTTC

D: NA
V: TRBV7-2
size: few
J: TRBJ1-1
CDR3: CASSSPPNTEAFF
DNA: TGTGCCAGCAGCTCCCCACCAAACACTGAAGCTTTCTTT

D: TRBD1
V: TRBV4-3
size: many
J: TRBJ1-2
CDR3: CASSQGVTGANYGYTF
DNA: TGCGCCAGCAGCCAAGGTGTAACAGGGGCTAACTATGGCTACACCTTC

D: NA
V: TRBV5-4
size: few
J: TRBJ2-1
CDR3: CASSHLGEQFF
DNA: TGTGCCAGCAGCCACTTAGGTGAGCAGTTCTTC

D: NA
V: TRBV3-1
size: many
J: TRBJ2-5
CDR3: CASSQEEETQYF
DNA: TGTGCCAGCAGCCAAGAGGAAGAGACCCAGTACTTC

D: NA
V: TRBV28
size: few
J: TRBJ2-3
CDR3: CASSEARREADTQYF
DNA: TGTGCCAGCAGTGAGGCGAGGAGGGAGGCAGATACGCAGTATTTT

D: NA
V: TRBV7-2
size: many
J: TRBJ2-7
CDR3: CASSSGILSYEQYF
DNA: TGTGCCAGCAGCTCTGGCATCCTTTCCTACGAGCAGTACTTC

D: TRBD1
V: TRBV14
size: few
J: TRBJ1-6
CDR3: CASSQRTGGDSPLHF
DNA: TGTGCCAGCAGCCAGCGGACAGGGGGGGACTCACCCCTCCACTTT

D: NA
V: TRBV12-3/TRBV12-4
size: few
J: TRBJ2-4
CDR3: CASSLVQGHGNIQYF
DNA: TGTGCCAGCAGTTTGGTCCAGGGCCATGGGAACATTCAGTACTTC

D: TRBD2
V: TRBV3-1
size: NA
J: TRBJ2-7
CDR3: CASSPTSGGEQYF
DNA: TGTGCCAGCAGCCCGACTAGCGGGGGTGAGCAGTACTTC

D: TRBD1
V: TRBV5-1
size: NA
J: TRBJ1-2
CDR3: CASSLGQGSDGYTF
DNA: TGCGCCAGCAGCTTGGGACAGGGAAGCGATGGCTACACCTTC

D: TRBD1
V: TRBV4-3
size: many
J: TRBJ1-4
CDR3: CASSQAPGTGNEKLFF
DNA: TGCGCCAGCAGCCAAGCCCCCGGGACAGGGAATGAAAAACTGTTTTTT

D: NA
V: TRBV19
size: few
J: TRBJ1-1
CDR3: CASKTGNTEAFF
DNA: TGTGCCAGCAAGACAGGGAACACTGAAGCTTTCTTT

D: NA
V: TRBV4-3
size: few
J: TRBJ2-1
CDR3: CASSQEGTPKASLDNEQFF
DNA: TGCGCCAGCAGCCAAGAAGGAACTCCGAAAGCATCCCTTGATAATGAGCAGTTCTTC

D: TRBD2
V: TRBV7-2
size: NA
J: TRBJ2-1
CDR3: CASSLAASGELEQFF
DNA: TGTGCCAGCAGCTTAGCGGCTAGCGGGGAACTTGAGCAGTTCTTC

D: NA
V: TRBV20-1
size: few
J: TRBJ2-4
CDR3: CSARIRIDAKNIQYF
DNA: TGCAGTGCTAGAATACGGATCGACGCCAAAAACATTCAGTACTTC

D: NA
V: TRBV27
size: few
J: TRBJ2-6
CDR3: CASSLFLTGSGANVLTF
DNA: TGTGCCAGCAGTTTATTCCTGACCGGCTCGGGGGCCAACGTCCTGACTTTC

D: NA
V: TRBV29-1
size: many
J: TRBJ2-7
CDR3: CSVGGGLSSYEQYF
DNA: TGCAGCGTTGGAGGGGGGTTAAGCTCCTACGAGCAGTACTTC

D: TRBD1
V: TRBV24-1
size: NA
J: TRBJ2-5
CDR3: CATSDTPGQGNQETQYF
DNA: TGTGCCACCAGTGATACCCCGGGACAGGGCAACCAAGAGACCCAGTACTTC

D: NA
V: TRBV28
size: many
J: TRBJ2-1
CDR3: CASRLTGLNSYNEQFF
DNA: TGTGCCAGCAGGCTTACAGGACTGAACTCCTACAATGAGCAGTTCTTC

D: TRBD1
V: TRBV27
size: few
J: TRBJ1-1
CDR3: CASGPGQPTEAFF
DNA: TGTGCCAGCGGCCCGGGACAGCCCACTGAAGCTTTCTTT

D: NA
V: TRBV9
size: few
J: TRBJ2-1
CDR3: CASSVDGTWSEGQFF
DNA: TGTGCCAGCAGCGTCGACGGGACGTGGAGCGAGGGGCAGTTCTTC

D: NA
V: TRBV7-8
size: NA
J: TRBJ1-5
CDR3: CASSPEGGNQPQHF
DNA: TGTGCCAGCAGCCCCGAAGGGGGCAATCAGCCCCAGCATTTT

D: TRBD1
V: TRBV29-1
size: few
J: TRBJ2-5
CDR3: CSVRDRGKYQETQYF
DNA: TGCAGCGTCCGGGACAGGGGGAAGTACCAAGAGACCCAGTACTTC

D: TRBD1
V: TRBV20-1
size: NA
J: TRBJ2-7
CDR3: CSAHDRETYEQYF
DNA: TGCAGTGCTCACGACAGGGAGACCTACGAGCAGTACTTC

D: NA
V: TRBV27
size: NA
J: TRBJ2-2
CDR3: CASIRQGNTGELFF
DNA: TGTGCCAGCATTCGCCAGGGAAACACCGGGGAGCTGTTTTTT

D: TRBD2
V: TRBV2
size: many
J: TRBJ2-3
CDR3: CASSFLAGETTDTQYF
DNA: TGTGCCAGCAGTTTCCTAGCGGGGGAGACAACAGATACGCAGTATTTT

D: NA
V: TRBV19
size: NA
J: TRBJ1-5
CDR3: CASTELQPVVGNQPQHF
DNA: TGTGCCAGTACCGAGTTACAACCAGTCGTCGGCAATCAGCCCCAGCATTTT

D: NA
V: TRBV7-2
size: NA
J: TRBJ2-3
CDR3: CASSFWGPWEGTQYF
DNA: TGTGCCAGCAGCTTCTGGGGGCCTTGGGAGGGTACGCAGTATTTT

D: NA
V: TRBV13
size: NA
J: TRBJ2-1
CDR3: CASSLAWGSSYNEQFF
DNA: TGTGCCAGCAGCTTAGCGTGGGGGAGCTCCTACAATGAGCAGTTCTTC

D: NA
V: TRBV7-2
size: NA
J: TRBJ2-1
CDR3: CASSYVRGAHEQFF
DNA: TGTGCCAGCAGCTACGTACGGGGAGCACATGAGCAGTTCTTC

D: TRBD2
V: TRBV4-2
size: NA
J: TRBJ2-3
CDR3: CASSPGGAIDTQYF
DNA: TGTGCCAGCAGCCCCGGGGGGGCAATAGATACGCAGTATTTT

D: NA
V: TRBV9
size: many
J: TRBJ2-2
CDR3: CASSTDSANTGELFF
DNA: TGTGCCAGCAGCACCGACAGTGCGAACACCGGGGAGCTGTTTTTT

D: TRBD1
V: TRBV5-1
size: many
J: TRBJ2-3
CDR3: CASSASGTGDDTQYF
DNA: TGCGCCAGCAGCGCCTCCGGGACAGGGGACGATACGCAGTATTTT

D: NA
V: TRBV5-1
size: many
J: TRBJ2-5
CDR3: CASSLRPGETQYF
DNA: TGCGCCAGCAGCCTCCGGCCAGGAGAGACCCAGTACTTC